These 30 T cell receptor beta chains came from one sample sequenced in a study of blood T cell repertoires in COVID-19. Measured with immunoSEQ multiplex PCR; TCRdb has only the in-frame clones, and not every one. The sample has approximately 150,000 clones; 65% to 85% are singletons. Sequencing was performed on peripheral blood. Source of these receptors: a man aged 55 to 70 with active or convalescent COVID-19.

The chain carries TRBV19 and TRBJ2-3, with TRBD2 identical over 12 bases. V was clipped by 4 bases and J by 3 bases; unmatched bases: 14. The CDR3 has 19 residues. Per germline, CDR1 LNHDA and CDR2 SQIVND (reference sequence). In DNA, the CDR3 is TGTGCCAGTAGTACCCTAACTAGCGGGAGGAGAGGGGAAACAGATACGCAGTATTTT. It specifies CASSTLTSGRRGETDTQYF.

This clone is a singleton in its sample. The chain couples TRBV18 to TRBJ1-5; D remains ambiguous. The V end lost 2 bases, the J end lost 0 bases, and 8 bases lay between the germline ends. CDR1 is KGHSH, CDR2 LQKENI, per germline. The CDR3 length is 15 residues. Here the CDR3 DNA reads TGTGCCAGCTCACCAACACAGTCTAGCAATCAGCCCCAGCATTTT. Protein: CASSPTQSSNQPQHF.

This clone has just one count. The chain combines TRBV9 with TRBJ1-4, with 11 bases fitting TRBD1. The CDR3 runs to 16 residues. Per the germline V gene, CDR1 is SGDLS and CDR2 is YYNGEE. V shed 4 bases and J 7 bases; nucleotides not matched to a gene: 9. The CDR3 reads CASSNHGQGAGEKLFF. In DNA form, the CDR3 reads TGTGCCAGCAGCAATCACGGACAGGGGGCCGGTGAAAAACTGTTTTTT.

The chain is built from TRBV12-3 or TRBV12-4 and TRBJ1-5; no clear D gene. The CDR3 loop spans 12 amino acids. Trimming stripped 4 bases from V and 7 bases from J, with 8 bases between. CDR3 nucleotides: TGTGCCAGCAGTTCGGGTGGCCAGCCCCAGCATTTT. Its protein product is CASSSGGQPQHF.

The CDR3 reads CASSPHQGGTAGELFF. As DNA, the CDR3 is TGTGCCAGCAGCCCCCACCAAGGAGGGACGGCCGGGGAGCTGTTTTTT. The chain carries TRBV7-3 and TRBJ2-2; tentative D call: TRBD2 (6 bases). Germline lookup yields CDR1 SGHTA and CDR2 FQGTGA. V gave up 5 bases and J gave up 6 bases, with 19 bases separating them. The CDR3 spans 16 residues.

The chain has TRBV5-1 and TRBJ2-1; 7 bases fit TRBD2. Trimming took 4 bases from V and 2 from J; bases not matched to a gene: 6. CDR3 length: 15 amino acids. Germline loops: CDR1 SGHRS, CDR2 YFSETQ. The CDR3 DNA reads as TGCGCCAGCAGCCCCACAGCGGGGACCTACAATGAGCAGTTCTTC. This encodes CASSPTAGTYNEQFF.

This clone was observed a single time. This chain links TRBV7-8 with TRBJ2-7; no reliable D call. V was pared by 0 bases and J by 5 bases, with 14 bases between. This CDR3 region has 15 residues. Germline assignment: CDR1 SGHVS and CDR2 FQNEAQ. As DNA, the CDR3 is TGTGCCAGCAGCTTAGCGCACCAGGCTTTGCACGAGCAGTACTTC. As protein: CASSLAHQALHEQYF. The entire variable domain, with the rest obtained from reference TRBV7-8 and TRBJ2-7, is as follows: GAGVSQSPRYKVAKRGQDVALRCDPISGHVSLFWYQQALGQGPEFLTYFQNEAQLDKSGLPSDRFFAERPEGSVSTLKIQRTQQEDSAVYLCASSLAHQALHEQYFGPGTRLTVT.

J is TRBJ2-1 and V is TRBV24-1; TRBD2 aligns across 10 bases. The CDR3 is made up of 22 amino acids. With 4 bases clipped from V and 0 bases from J, the junction kept 20 bases outside the gene matches. Germline CDR1 is KGHDR and CDR2 is SFDVKD. CDR3 coding DNA: TGTGCCACCAGTGACCCCAGAGACGGGCTAGCGGGAGACTCGAGCTCCTACAATGAGCAGTTCTTC. Amino acid sequence: CATSDPRDGLAGDSSSYNEQFF.

CDR3 sequence: CASSLSAGAGNTIYF. The CDR3 DNA reads TGTGCCAGCAGTTTATCGGCCGGGGCTGGAAACACCATATATTTT. The J gene is TRBJ1-3, the V gene TRBV28; D remains ambiguous. The CDR3 runs 15 residues. V lost 1 base, J lost 2 bases, and 9 bases lay in between. Germline V gene data show CDR1 as MDHEN and CDR2 as SYDVKM.

The chain links TRBV18 to TRBJ2-1; 7 bases match TRBD2. This CDR3 has 16 amino acids. The V gene's germline CDR1 is KGHSH and CDR2 LQKENI. V trimming: 6 bases; J trimming: 1 base; junction bases outside the gene matches: 9. For the CDR3, the DNA is TGTGCCAGCTCGTCACCGAGCGGGATATCCTACAATGAGCAGTTCTTC. Protein product: CASSSPSGISYNEQFF.

This clone was recorded a few times. The genes are TRBV28 and TRBJ1-5, with 12 bases lining up with TRBD1. Germline CDR1 is MDHEN and CDR2 is SYDVKM. With V trimmed by 5 bases and J by 1 base, 12 bases remained unmatched. The CDR3 totals 19 residues. The CDR3 DNA reads TGTGCCAGCAGTCACCGACCGGGACAGGGGGCAAGGAGCAATCAGCCCCAGCATTTT. Its protein is CASSHRPGQGARSNQPQHF.

As to this clone: The junction and the germline gene differ at one end; a read error may be behind it. The chain links TRBV7-7 to TRBJ2-2; 7 bases are shared with TRBD2. Per the germline V gene, CDR1 is SSHAT and CDR2 is FNYEAQ (reference sequence). CDR3 length equals 17 residues. The chain's CDR3 is CASSQRLADWNTGELFF. The CDR3 DNA reads TGTGCTAGCAGCCAGCGACTAGCCGATTGGAACACCGGGGAGCTGTTTTTT.

This chain links TRBV29-1 with TRBJ2-7; TRBD2 matches 9 bases. The germline gives CDR1 SQVTM, CDR2 ANQGSEA. J was trimmed by 2 bases and V by 6 bases; bases with no gene match: 8. There are 14 residues in the CDR3. The CDR3 loop reads CSVAGLAHTYEQYF. In DNA, the CDR3 is TGCAGCGTCGCCGGACTAGCGCACACCTACGAGCAGTACTTC.

The J gene is TRBJ1-2, the V gene TRBV19, with D perhaps TRBD1 (5 bases). Germline V gene lookup returns CDR1 LNHDA and CDR2 SQIVND (reference sequence). The CDR3 totals 12 residues. V lost 5 bases and J lost 8, with 12 bases in between. CDR3 residues: CASSAGVRGYTF. The CDR3, as DNA: TGTGCCAGTAGTGCGGGGGTCCGAGGCTACACCTTC.

The chain uses TRBV7-2 and TRBJ1-3; D unclear. The CDR3 loop spans 16 amino acids. Germline lookup yields CDR1 SGHTA and CDR2 FQGNSA. Trimming took 3 bases from V and 0 from J, leaving 12 bases between them. This chain's CDR3 is CASSLPSGNSGNTIYF. In nucleotides, the CDR3 is TGTGCCAGCAGCTTGCCCTCGGGGAACTCTGGAAACACCATATATTTT.

V usage is TRBV20-1 and J usage is TRBJ2-1; 8 positions match TRBD2. Per germline, CDR1 DFQATT and CDR2 SNEGSKA (reference sequence). The length of the CDR3 is 14 residues. The J segment lost 0 bases and the V segment lost 3 bases, leaving 1 base of the junction unmatched. The CDR3 DNA sequence: TGCAGTGCTAGTCGGGGGGGCTCCTACAATGAGCAGTTCTTC. It yields the protein CSASRGGSYNEQFF.

V usage is TRBV19 and J usage is TRBJ2-2, with 7 positions matching TRBD1. There are 15 residues in the CDR3. With 4 bases clipped from V and 4 bases from J, the junction kept 6 bases outside the gene matches. Germline V gene lookup returns CDR1 LNHDA and CDR2 SQIVND (reference sequence). In DNA form, the CDR3 reads TGTGCCAGTAGTAGAGACAGGGTGGGCACCGGGGAGCTGTTTTTT. Protein: CASSRDRVGTGELFF. The entire variable domain, with the rest obtained from reference TRBV19 and TRBJ2-2, is as follows: DGGITQSPKYLFRKEGQNVTLSCEQNLNHDAMYWYRQDPGQGLRLIYYSQIVNDFQKGDIAEGYSVSREKKESFPLTVTSAQKNPTAFYLCASSRDRVGTGELFFGEGSRLTVL.

V is TRBV19 and J is TRBJ1-2, with TRBD1 matching over 11 bases. The CDR3 runs 13 residues. CDR1 LNHDA and CDR2 SQIVND come from the germline V gene (reference sequence). Losses at the gene ends were 5 bases for V and 7 bases for J; bases not matched to a gene: 3. In DNA, the CDR3 is TGTGCCAGTAGTGAGGACAGGGGGCCTGGCTACACCTTC. Translation gives CASSEDRGPGYTF.

J is TRBJ1-1 and V is TRBV18; D gene unclear. This CDR3 comprises 17 residues. V was clipped by 3 bases and J by 2 bases, with 19 bases between them. Germline lookup yields CDR1 KGHSH and CDR2 LQKENI. The CDR3 spells CASSPEVLNVGNTEAFF. The CDR3 DNA reads as TGTGCCAGCTCACCGGAGGTATTGAATGTCGGTAACACTGAAGCTTTCTTT.

This chain uses TRBV5-1 with TRBJ1-2; D is uncertain. V lost 0 bases, J lost 4 bases, and 13 bases lay in between. Per germline, CDR1 SGHRS and CDR2 YFSETQ. This CDR3 spans 15 amino acids. CDR3 bases: TGCGCCAGCAGCTTGGGGTTTGAAGGAGGCTATGGCTACACCTTC. Translating gives CASSLGFEGGYGYTF.

In this sample, this clone turned up a few times. The gene calls are TRBV15 and TRBJ2-6, with a weak D call TRBD1 (5 bases). Trimming shortened V by 0 bases and J by 0 bases, and 15 bases separated the two germline ends. Germline CDR1 LNHNV, CDR2 YYDKDF (reference sequence). The CDR3 has 19 residues. In DNA, the CDR3 is TGTGCCACCAGCAGAGAAGAGGTCAGGGCCCTCTCTGGGGCCAACGTCCTGACTTTC. Its protein is CATSREEVRALSGANVLTF.

The V and J genes are TRBV27 and TRBJ1-4; perhaps TRBD1 as D (6 bases). Germline V CDR1 and CDR2: MNHEY, SMNVEV (reference sequence). The CDR3 has 14 residues. V lost 5 bases and J lost 6, with 13 bases in between. The CDR3 region is CASSPTGPYEKLFF. DNA of the CDR3: TGTGCCAGCAGTCCGACAGGACCTTATGAAAAACTGTTTTTT.

The chain has TRBV6-5 and TRBJ1-4, with a possible D match to TRBD1 (6 bases). The CDR3 spans 14 residues. The V and J ends lost 5 bases and 8 bases respectively, with 15 bases between them. Germline assignment: CDR1 MNHEY and CDR2 SVGAGI. In DNA form, the CDR3 reads TGTGCCAGCAGTCGAACAGGGCAGGGGGAAAAACTGTTTTTT. It encodes CASSRTGQGEKLFF.

This chain joins TRBV7-9 and TRBJ2-2; 8 bases agree with TRBD2. Germline-derived CDR1 and CDR2 are SEHNR and FQNEAQ (reference sequence). With 2 bases clipped from V and 2 bases from J, the junction kept 7 bases outside the gene matches. The CDR3 totals 17 residues. This CDR3 reads CASSLKGSGGNTGELFF. CDR3 nucleotide sequence: TGTGCCAGCAGCTTAAAAGGAAGCGGGGGAAACACCGGGGAGCTGTTTTTT.

The CDR3: CASSRKTGQGGNIQYF. The CDR3 nucleotides are TGTGCCAGCAGTAGGAAGACGGGACAGGGGGGAAACATTCAGTACTTC. The V gene is TRBV28, the J gene TRBJ2-4; TRBD1 agrees at 11 bases. J gave up 6 bases and V 5 bases, and 9 bases lay outside the gene matches. Germline CDR1 MDHEN, CDR2 SYDVKM. The CDR3 is 16 amino acids.

The chain couples TRBV9 to TRBJ1-2, with unresolved D. CDR3 size: 14 residues. The V gene lost 0 bases and the J gene lost 7 bases, with 13 bases spanning the gap. CDR1 SGDLS and CDR2 YYNGEE come from the germline V gene. The CDR3 region is CASSVDVGVGGYTF. Here the CDR3 DNA reads TGTGCCAGCAGCGTAGATGTGGGAGTCGGTGGCTACACCTTC.

This chain uses TRBV28 with TRBJ1-4; TRBD1 matches 10 bases. CDR1 and CDR2 (germline): MDHEN, SYDVKM. J gave up 15 bases and V 8 bases, and 18 bases lay outside the gene matches. The CDR3 totals 15 residues. The CDR3 bases are TGTGCCAGCTGCCCTAGAGGGACAGGGGCCGGGAAATTGTTTTTT. Protein product: CASCPRGTGAGKLFF. The variable domain in full, completed from reference TRBV28 and TRBJ1-4, reads DVKVTQSSRYLVKRTGEKVFLECVQDMDHENMFWYRQDPGLGLRLIYFSYDVKMKEKGDIPEGYSVSREKKERFSLILESASTNQTSMYLCASCPRGTGAGKLFFGSGTQLSVL.

The chain combines TRBV2 with TRBJ2-7; tentatively, D is TRBD2 (5 bases). This CDR3 spans 14 amino acids. The ends were cut back, 5 bases at V and 2 bases at J, with 13 bases in the middle. Germline loops: CDR1 SNHLY, CDR2 FYNNEI. CDR3 coding DNA: TGTGCCAGCAGTACCGGCGGGCCAACCTACGAGCAGTACTTC. It translates to CASSTGGPTYEQYF. The entire variable domain, with the rest obtained from reference TRBV2 and TRBJ2-7, is as follows: EPEVTQTPSHQVTQMGQEVILRCVPISNHLYFYWYRQILGQKVEFLVSFYNNEISEKSEIFDDQFSVERPDGSNFTLKIRSTKLEDSAMYFCASSTGGPTYEQYFGPGTRLTVT.

V usage is TRBV7-2 and J usage is TRBJ1-4; D gene uncertain. Germline loops: CDR1 SGHTA, CDR2 FQGNSA. The CDR3 is made up of 15 amino acids. With 1 base removed from V and 5 bases from J, the gap between germline ends came to 11 bases. CDR3 DNA sequence: TGTGCCAGCAGCTTAGGTGGCCGGAGAAATGAAAAACTGTTTTTT. As protein: CASSLGGRRNEKLFF.

V gene TRBV11-2 combines with J gene TRBJ1-2; 8 bases fit TRBD1. The CDR3 loop spans 17 amino acids. Germline V gives CDR1 SGHAT, CDR2 FQNNGV. Unmatched junction bases numbered 12, after V lost 6 bases and J lost 0 bases. The CDR3 reads CASRKAPQGAANYGYTF. CDR3 DNA sequence: TGTGCCAGCAGAAAAGCCCCCCAGGGGGCTGCTAACTATGGCTACACCTTC.